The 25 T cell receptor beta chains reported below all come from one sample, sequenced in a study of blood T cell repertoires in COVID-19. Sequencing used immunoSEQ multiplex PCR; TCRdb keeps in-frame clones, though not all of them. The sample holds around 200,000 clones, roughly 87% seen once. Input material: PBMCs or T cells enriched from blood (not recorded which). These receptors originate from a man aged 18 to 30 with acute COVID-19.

The chain's CDR3 is CASSLTGRGEAFF. The CDR3 region has the DNA TGTGCCAGCAGTTTGACAGGCAGAGGGGAAGCTTTCTTT. V is TRBV6-5 and J is TRBJ1-1; the D gene is possibly TRBD1 (6 bases). V lost 4 bases and J lost 8, with 14 bases in between. The germline V gene encodes CDR1 MNHEY and CDR2 SVGAGI. CDR3 length: 13 amino acids.

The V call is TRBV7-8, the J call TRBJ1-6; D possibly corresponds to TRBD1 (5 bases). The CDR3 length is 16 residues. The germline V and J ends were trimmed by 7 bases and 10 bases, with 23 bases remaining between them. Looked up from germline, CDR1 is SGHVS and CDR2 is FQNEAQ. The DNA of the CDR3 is TGTGCCAGCACCCTCCTAACGGGGGGGGTTGGGTCACCCCTCCACTTT. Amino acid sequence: CASTLLTGGVGSPLHF.

CDR3 in DNA: TGTGCCAGCAGCTCGCGGACGGGAAACACAGATACGCAGTATTTT. Translated: CASSSRTGNTDTQYF. This chain joins TRBV7-9 and TRBJ2-3; possibly TRBD2 for D (5 bases). Per the germline V gene, CDR1 is SEHNR and CDR2 is FQNEAQ (reference sequence). The CDR3 totals 15 residues. Trimming stripped 4 bases from V and 2 bases from J, with 13 bases between.

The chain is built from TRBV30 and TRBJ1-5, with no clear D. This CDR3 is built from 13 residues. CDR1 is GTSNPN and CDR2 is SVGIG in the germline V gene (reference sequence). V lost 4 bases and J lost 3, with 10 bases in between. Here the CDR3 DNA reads TGTGCCTGGAACTCGATCCTCAATCAGCCCCAGCATTTT. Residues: CAWNSILNQPQHF.

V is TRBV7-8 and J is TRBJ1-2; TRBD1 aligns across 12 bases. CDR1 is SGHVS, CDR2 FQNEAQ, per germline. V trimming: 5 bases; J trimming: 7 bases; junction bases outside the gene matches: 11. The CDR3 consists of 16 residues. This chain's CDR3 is CASSITPGQGATGYTF. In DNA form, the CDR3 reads TGTGCCAGCAGCATCACCCCGGGACAGGGGGCGACTGGCTACACCTTC.

CDR3 nucleotides: TGTGCCAGCAGTGAAGGTTCGGGGGGACCTTGGAGCTCCTACGAGCAGTACTTC. Its protein product is CASSEGSGGPWSSYEQYF. This rearrangement joins TRBV6-1 to TRBJ2-7, with 7 bases lining up with TRBD2. V was pared by 1 base and J by 0 bases, with 12 bases of the junction left unmatched. Germline V gene lookup returns CDR1 MNHNS and CDR2 SASEGT. This CDR3 is built from 18 residues.

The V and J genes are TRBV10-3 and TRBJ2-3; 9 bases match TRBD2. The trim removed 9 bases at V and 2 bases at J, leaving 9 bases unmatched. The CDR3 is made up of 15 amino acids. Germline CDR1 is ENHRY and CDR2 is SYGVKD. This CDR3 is CAMRAGGRDTDTQYF. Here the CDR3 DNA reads TGTGCCATGAGGGCGGGAGGGAGAGACACAGATACGCAGTATTTT.

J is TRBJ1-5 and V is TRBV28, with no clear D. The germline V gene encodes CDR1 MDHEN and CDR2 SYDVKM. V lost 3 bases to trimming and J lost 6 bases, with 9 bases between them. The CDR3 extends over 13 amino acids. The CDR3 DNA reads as TGTGCCAGCAGTTTGAGTGAGTTTCAGCCCCAGCATTTT. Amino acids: CASSLSEFQPQHF.

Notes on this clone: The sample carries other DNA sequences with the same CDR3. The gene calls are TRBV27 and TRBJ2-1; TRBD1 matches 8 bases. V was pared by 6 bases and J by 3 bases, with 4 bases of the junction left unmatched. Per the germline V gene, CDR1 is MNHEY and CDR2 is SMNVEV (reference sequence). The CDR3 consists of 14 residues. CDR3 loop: CASSLGQGYNEQFF. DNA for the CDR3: TGTGCCAGCAGCCTCGGACAGGGCTACAATGAGCAGTTCTTC.

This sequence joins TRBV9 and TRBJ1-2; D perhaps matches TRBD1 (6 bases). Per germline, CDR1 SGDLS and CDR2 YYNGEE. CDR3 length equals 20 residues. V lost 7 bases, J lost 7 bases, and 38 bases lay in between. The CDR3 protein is CASGSPTGVFPKPGPIGYTF. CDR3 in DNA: TGTGCCAGCGGGTCTCCGACAGGAGTATTTCCCAAACCCGGGCCCATTGGCTACACCTTC. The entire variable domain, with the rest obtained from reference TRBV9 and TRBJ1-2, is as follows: DSGVTQTPKHLITATGQRVTLRCSPRSGDLSVYWYQQSLDQGLQFLIQYYNGEERAKGNILERFSAQQFPDLHSELNLSSLELGDSALYFCASGSPTGVFPKPGPIGYTFGSGTRLTVV.

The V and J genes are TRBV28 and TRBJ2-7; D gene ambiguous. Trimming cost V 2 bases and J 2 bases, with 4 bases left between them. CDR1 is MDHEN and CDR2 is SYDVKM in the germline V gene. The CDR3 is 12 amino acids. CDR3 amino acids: CASSLTAYEQYF. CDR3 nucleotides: TGTGCCAGCAGTTTAACAGCCTACGAGCAGTACTTC.

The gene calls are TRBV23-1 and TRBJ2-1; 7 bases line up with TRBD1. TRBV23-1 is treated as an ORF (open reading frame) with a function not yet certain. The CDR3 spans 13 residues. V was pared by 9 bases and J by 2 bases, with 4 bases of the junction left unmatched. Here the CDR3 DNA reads TGCGCCAGACAGGGGTTTACCTACAATGAGCAGTTCTTC. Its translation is CARQGFTYNEQFF.

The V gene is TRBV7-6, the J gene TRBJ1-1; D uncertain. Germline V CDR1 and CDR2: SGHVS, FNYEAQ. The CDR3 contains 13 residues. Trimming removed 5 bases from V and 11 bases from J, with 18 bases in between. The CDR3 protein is CASSPSLQSWAFF. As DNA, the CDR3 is TGTGCCAGCAGCCCCTCTTTACAGAGTTGGGCTTTCTTT.

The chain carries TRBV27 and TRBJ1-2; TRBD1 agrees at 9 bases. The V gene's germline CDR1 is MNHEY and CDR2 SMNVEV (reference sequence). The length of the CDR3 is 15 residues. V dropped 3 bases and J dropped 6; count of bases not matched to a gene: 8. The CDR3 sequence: CASSLGTGGRNGYTF. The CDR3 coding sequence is TGTGCCAGCAGTTTGGGTACAGGGGGCAGGAATGGCTACACCTTC.

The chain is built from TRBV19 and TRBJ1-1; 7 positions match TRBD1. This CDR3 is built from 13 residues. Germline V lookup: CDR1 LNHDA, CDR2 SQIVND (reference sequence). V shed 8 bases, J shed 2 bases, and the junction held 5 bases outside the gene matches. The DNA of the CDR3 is TGTGCCAGTTCGTACAGGGGAAACACTGAAGCTTTCTTT. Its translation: CASSYRGNTEAFF. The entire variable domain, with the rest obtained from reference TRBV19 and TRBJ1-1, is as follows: DGGITQSPKYLFRKEGQNVTLSCEQNLNHDAMYWYRQDPGQGLRLIYYSQIVNDFQKGDIAEGYSVSREKKESFPLTVTSAQKNPTAFYLCASSYRGNTEAFFGQGTRLTVV.

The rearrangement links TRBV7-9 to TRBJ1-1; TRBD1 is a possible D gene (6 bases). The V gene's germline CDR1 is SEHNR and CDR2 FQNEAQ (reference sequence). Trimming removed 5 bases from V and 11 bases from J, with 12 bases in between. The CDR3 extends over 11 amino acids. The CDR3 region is CASSGDICAFF. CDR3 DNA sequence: TGTGCCAGCAGCGGGGACATATGTGCTTTCTTT.

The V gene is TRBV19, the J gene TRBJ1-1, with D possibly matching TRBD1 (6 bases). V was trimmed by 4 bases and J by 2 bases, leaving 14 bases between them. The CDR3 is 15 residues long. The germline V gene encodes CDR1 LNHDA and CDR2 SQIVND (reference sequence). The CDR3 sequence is CASSTPGHYNTEAFF. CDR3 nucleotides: TGTGCCAGTAGTACCCCGGGACATTATAACACTGAAGCTTTCTTT.

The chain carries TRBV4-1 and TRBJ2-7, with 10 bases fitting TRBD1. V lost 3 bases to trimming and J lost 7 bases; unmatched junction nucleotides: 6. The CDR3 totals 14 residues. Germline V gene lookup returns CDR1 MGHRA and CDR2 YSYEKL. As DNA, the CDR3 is TGCGCCAGCAGCCAGAGACAGGGGGCGGGAGAGCAGTACTTC. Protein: CASSQRQGAGEQYF.

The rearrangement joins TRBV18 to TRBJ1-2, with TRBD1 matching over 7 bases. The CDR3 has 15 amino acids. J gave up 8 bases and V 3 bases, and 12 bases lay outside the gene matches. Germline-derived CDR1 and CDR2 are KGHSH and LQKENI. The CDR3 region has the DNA TGTGCCAGCTCACCGGGCGCTAGGGGGCTCCAAGGCTACACCTTC. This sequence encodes CASSPGARGLQGYTF.

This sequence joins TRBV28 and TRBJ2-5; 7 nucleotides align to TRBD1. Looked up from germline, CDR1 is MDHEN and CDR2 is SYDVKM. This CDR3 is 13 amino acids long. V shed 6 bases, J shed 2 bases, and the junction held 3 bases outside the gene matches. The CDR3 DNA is TGTGCCAGCAGCCAGACAGGGCAAGAGACCCAGTACTTC. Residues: CASSQTGQETQYF.

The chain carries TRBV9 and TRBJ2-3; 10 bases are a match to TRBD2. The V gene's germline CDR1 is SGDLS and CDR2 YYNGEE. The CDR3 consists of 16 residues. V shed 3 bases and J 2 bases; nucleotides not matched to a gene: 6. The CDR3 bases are TGTGCCAGCAGCGGGCAGCGGGAGGGCGACACAGATACGCAGTATTTT. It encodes CASSGQREGDTDTQYF. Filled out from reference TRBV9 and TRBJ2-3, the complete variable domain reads DSGVTQTPKHLITATGQRVTLRCSPRSGDLSVYWYQQSLDQGLQFLIQYYNGEERAKGNILERFSAQQFPDLHSELNLSSLELGDSALYFCASSGQREGDTDTQYFGPGTRLTVL.

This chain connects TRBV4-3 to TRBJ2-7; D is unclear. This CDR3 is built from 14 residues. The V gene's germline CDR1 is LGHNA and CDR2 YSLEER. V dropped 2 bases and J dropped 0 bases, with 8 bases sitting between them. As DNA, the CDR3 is TGCGCCAGCAGCCAACAAGCTAGCTCCTACGAGCAGTACTTC. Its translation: CASSQQASSYEQYF.

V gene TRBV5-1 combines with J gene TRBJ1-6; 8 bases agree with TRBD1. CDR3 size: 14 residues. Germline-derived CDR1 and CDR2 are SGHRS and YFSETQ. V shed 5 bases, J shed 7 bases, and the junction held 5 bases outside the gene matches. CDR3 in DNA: TGCGCCAGCAGTCATGGGACAGGAAATTCACCCCTCCACTTT. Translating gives CASSHGTGNSPLHF.

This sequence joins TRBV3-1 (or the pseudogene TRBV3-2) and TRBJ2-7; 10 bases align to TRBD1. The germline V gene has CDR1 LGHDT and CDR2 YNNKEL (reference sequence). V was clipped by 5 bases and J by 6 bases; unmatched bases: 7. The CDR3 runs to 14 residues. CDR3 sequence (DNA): TGTGCCAGCAGCTATTCGACAGGGGGCTCCGAGCAGTACTTC. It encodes CASSYSTGGSEQYF.

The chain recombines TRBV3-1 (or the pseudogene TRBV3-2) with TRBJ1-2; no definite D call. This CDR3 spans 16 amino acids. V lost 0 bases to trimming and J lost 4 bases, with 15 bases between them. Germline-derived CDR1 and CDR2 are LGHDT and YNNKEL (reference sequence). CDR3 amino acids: CASSQDPSSLFYGYTF. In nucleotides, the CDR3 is TGTGCCAGCAGCCAAGATCCGAGTTCCCTTTTCTATGGCTACACCTTC.